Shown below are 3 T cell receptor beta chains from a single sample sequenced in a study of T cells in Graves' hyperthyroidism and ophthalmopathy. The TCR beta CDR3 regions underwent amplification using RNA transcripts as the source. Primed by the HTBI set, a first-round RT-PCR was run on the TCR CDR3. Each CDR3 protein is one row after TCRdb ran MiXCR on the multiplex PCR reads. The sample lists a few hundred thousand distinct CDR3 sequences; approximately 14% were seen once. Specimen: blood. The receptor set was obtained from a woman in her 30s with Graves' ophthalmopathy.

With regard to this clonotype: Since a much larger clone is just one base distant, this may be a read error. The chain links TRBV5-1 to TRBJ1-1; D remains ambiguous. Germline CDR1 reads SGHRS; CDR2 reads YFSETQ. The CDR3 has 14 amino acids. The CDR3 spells CAGSLAKSNTEAFF. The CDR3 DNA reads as TGCGCCGGCAGCTTGGCCAAGTCGAACACTGAAGCTTTCTTT.

The CDR3 sequence is CASSPRQGSNTGELFF. In DNA form, the CDR3 reads TGTGCCAGCAGCCCCAGACAGGGGTCAAACACCGGGGAGCTGTTTTTT. The gene calls are TRBV7-8 and TRBJ2-2; 8 nucleotides match TRBD1. The V gene end was trimmed by 5 bases and the J gene end by 2 bases; junction bases not matched to a gene: 7. Per germline, CDR1 SGHVS and CDR2 FQNEAQ. This CDR3 region has 16 residues.

The CDR3 DNA is TGCGCCAGCAGCCAAGAGAGGACGGGTTACTCTGGAAACACCATATATTTT. Protein: CASSQERTGYSGNTIYF. The V call is TRBV4-1, the J call TRBJ1-3; D ambiguous. Trimming cost V 0 bases and J 0 bases, with 12 bases left between them. CDR3 length: 17 residues. CDR1 and CDR2 from the germline V gene are MGHRA and YSYEKL.